Listed below are T cell receptor beta chains from one sample, sequenced in a study of blood T cell repertoires in COVID-19. Profiled with immunoSEQ multiplex PCR; TCRdb holds only in-frame clones, not every one. This table holds about 140,000 clones, approximately 84% found once. Sequencing was carried out using PBMCs or T cells enriched from blood (not recorded which). The receptors originated from a woman aged 45-65 years with acute COVID-19. Both conserved end residues are part of each CDR3. D genes are given only for firm matches. The size field is filled for only some rows; it gives once, few, many or a size class.

17	TRBD2	NA	TRBV7-2	TRBJ2-7	TGTGCCAGCAGCTTAGTTCCCGGGCTAGCGGGAGGGAGCGAGCAGTACTTC	CASSLVPGLAGGSEQYF
15	NA	NA	TRBV24-1	TRBJ1-5	TGTGCCACCAGTGATCCACCTAGGGGATATCAGCCCCAGCATTTT	CATSDPPRGYQPQHF
15	TRBD1	NA	TRBV6-5	TRBJ1-3	TGTGCCAGCAGGACGACAGGGGCGCAAGGAAACACCATATATTTT	CASRTTGAQGNTIYF
15	TRBD2	NA	TRBV7-3	TRBJ2-3	TGTGCCAGCAGCTTACTAGCGGGCGGCACAGATACGCAGTATTTT	CASSLLAGGTDTQYF
18	NA	few	TRBV2	TRBJ1-1	TGTGCCAGCCAACCGCGGGGGGCCTTTATCCGAAAGAACACTGAAGCTTTCTTT	CASQPRGAFIRKNTEAFF
15	NA	once	TRBV3-1/TRBV3-2	TRBJ1-2	TGTGCCAGCAGCCCAGAAGGGTTCGGAGGCTATGGCTACACCTTC	CASSPEGFGGYGYTF
14	TRBD1	NA	TRBV27	TRBJ1-4	TGTGCCAGCCACCCTACGGGACAGGGGGAAAAACTGTTTTTT	CASHPTGQGEKLFF
15	TRBD1	NA	TRBV27	TRBJ2-1	TGTGCCAGCAATGAACAGGGGCCCCTCTACAATGAGCAGTTCTTC	CASNEQGPLYNEQFF
12	NA	NA	TRBV30	TRBJ1-4	TGTGCCTGGGACAGGCCTAATGAAAAACTGTTTTTT	CAWDRPNEKLFF
14	TRBD2	NA	TRBV7-9	TRBJ2-7	TGTGCCAGCAGCCGCGGACTAGATTCGAGTGAGCAGTACTTC	CASSRGLDSSEQYF
12	NA	NA	TRBV2	TRBJ2-7	TGTGCCAGCGGGCCAGAAGCCTACGAGCAGTACTTC	CASGPEAYEQYF
17	NA	NA	TRBV4-2	TRBJ2-7	TGTGCCAGCAGCCGTGATTTTTACCGGGACTTCACCTACGAGCAGTACTTC	CASSRDFYRDFTYEQYF